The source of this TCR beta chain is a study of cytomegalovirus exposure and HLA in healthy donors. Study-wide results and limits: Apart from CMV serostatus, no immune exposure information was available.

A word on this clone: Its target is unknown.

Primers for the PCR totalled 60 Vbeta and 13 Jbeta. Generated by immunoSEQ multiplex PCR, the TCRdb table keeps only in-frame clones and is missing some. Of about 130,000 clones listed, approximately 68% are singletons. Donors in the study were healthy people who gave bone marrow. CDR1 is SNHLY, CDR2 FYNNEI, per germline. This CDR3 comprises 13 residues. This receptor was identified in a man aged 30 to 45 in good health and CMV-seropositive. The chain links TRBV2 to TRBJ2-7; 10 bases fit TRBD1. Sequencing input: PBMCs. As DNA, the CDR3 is TGTGCACAGACCGGGACAGGGGTAAACGAGCAGTACTTC. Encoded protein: CAQTGTGVNEQYF.